This TCR beta chain was sequenced for a study of T cells in Graves' hyperthyroidism and ophthalmopathy. Overall study findings and caveats: The model forecast ophthalmopathy, anticipating it by a median around 6.5 months before onset. Stable hyperthyroidism and ophthalmopathy were separated using 13 V-J signatures.

The CDR3 is made up of 14 amino acids. The germline V and J ends were trimmed by 7 bases and 0 bases, with 12 bases remaining between them. CDR1 is LNHDA, CDR2 SQIVND, per germline (reference sequence). The source material, RNA transcripts, was used to amplify TCR beta CDR3 regions. HTBI primers were employed in a first-round RT-PCR of the TCR CDR3. TCRdb processed the multiplex PCR reads anew with MiXCR; each CDR3 protein has one entry. The sample contains 250,000 to 350,000 distinct CDR3 sequences, 17% of which appear only once. Researchers barred patients who had uncontrolled infection, other autoimmune disease, pregnancy or lactation. For this clonotype: The antigen is unknown.

The specimen sequenced was blood. This sequence originates from an older woman with Graves' ophthalmopathy. The chain recombines TRBV19 with TRBJ1-1; no firm D call. Here the CDR3 DNA reads TGTGCCAGTACCCCCCGGACGGTGAACACTGAAGCTTTCTTT. It translates to CASTPRTVNTEAFF.